The rows below give T cell receptor beta chains drawn from one sample of a study of spatial heterogeneity in lung cancer. One entry per CDR3 protein, called by TCRdb with MiXCR from the 5' RACE reads. The data show 4,700 or so distinct CDR3 sequences, about 22% seen once. The material was normal lung tissue next to the tumor, obtained at surgery. Receptors originate from a female donor with early-stage non-small cell lung cancer. Each CDR3 is given with its conserved first and last residue. D genes are given only for firm matches. Clone size is given for some rows only: seen once, a few or many times, or a class if the clone is expanded.

cdr3_aa: CASSSGTGFVYEQYF
cdr3_nt: TGTGCCAGCAGTTCTGGGACAGGGTTCGTATACGAGCAGTACTTC
j_call: TRBJ2-7
clone_size: .
v_call: TRBV27
d_call: TRBD1

cdr3_aa: CASSQSPETQYF
cdr3_nt: TGTGCCAGCAGCCAGTCCCCAGAGACCCAGTACTTC
j_call: TRBJ2-5
clone_size: many
v_call: TRBV7-2
d_call: .

cdr3_aa: CASSFDKQGATDTQYF
cdr3_nt: TGTGCCAGCAGTTTTGATAAGCAGGGGGCGACAGATACGCAGTATTTT
j_call: TRBJ2-3
clone_size: medium-sized
v_call: TRBV12-3/TRBV12-4
d_call: TRBD1

cdr3_aa: CASSPDRGRPGELFF
cdr3_nt: TGTGCCAGCAGCCCGGACAGGGGGCGCCCCGGGGAGCTGTTTTTT
j_call: TRBJ2-2
clone_size: medium-sized
v_call: TRBV11-2
d_call: TRBD1

cdr3_aa: CASSGTGGTGELFF
cdr3_nt: TGTGCCAGCAGCGGAACAGGGGGGACCGGGGAGCTGTTTTTT
j_call: TRBJ2-2
clone_size: many
v_call: TRBV28
d_call: TRBD1

cdr3_aa: CSARTSGSDGADTQYF
cdr3_nt: TGCAGTGCTAGGACTAGCGGGAGTGATGGGGCAGATACGCAGTATTTT
j_call: TRBJ2-3
clone_size: medium-sized
v_call: TRBV20-1
d_call: TRBD2

cdr3_aa: CASSFPGRSYEQYF
cdr3_nt: TGTGCCAGCAGTTTTCCAGGGCGCTCCTACGAGCAGTACTTC
j_call: TRBJ2-7
clone_size: .
v_call: TRBV12-3/TRBV12-4
d_call: .

cdr3_aa: CASSLLGQGPHEQYF
cdr3_nt: TGCGCCAGCAGCTTACTTGGACAGGGGCCCCACGAGCAGTACTTC
j_call: TRBJ2-7
clone_size: few
v_call: TRBV5-1
d_call: TRBD1

cdr3_aa: CASSFNPFRTGDTQYF
cdr3_nt: TGTGCCAGCAGCTTTAACCCATTCCGGACAGGAGATACGCAGTATTTT
j_call: TRBJ2-3
clone_size: medium-sized
v_call: TRBV7-2
d_call: TRBD1

cdr3_aa: CSAELPGPPNTEAFF
cdr3_nt: TGCAGCGCCGAGTTACCGGGACCTCCGAACACTGAAGCTTTCTTT
j_call: TRBJ1-1
clone_size: many
v_call: TRBV20-1
d_call: .

cdr3_aa: CATGLGLAAYEQYF
cdr3_nt: TGTGCCACCGGACTAGGACTAGCCGCCTACGAGCAGTACTTC
j_call: TRBJ2-7
clone_size: medium-sized
v_call: TRBV6-1
d_call: TRBD2

cdr3_aa: CAWSRLSLEAFF
cdr3_nt: TGTGCCTGGAGCCGCCTTTCCCTTGAAGCTTTCTTT
j_call: TRBJ1-1
clone_size: many
v_call: TRBV30
d_call: .

cdr3_aa: CATSDYQREGTDTQYF
cdr3_nt: TGTGCCACCAGTGATTATCAGCGGGAGGGCACAGATACGCAGTATTTT
j_call: TRBJ2-3
clone_size: .
v_call: TRBV24-1
d_call: TRBD2

cdr3_aa: CASSPSRERRFEQYF
cdr3_nt: TGTGCCAGCAGCCCGAGTAGGGAGCGGCGTTTCGAGCAGTACTTC
j_call: TRBJ2-7
clone_size: medium-sized
v_call: TRBV4-2
d_call: .

cdr3_aa: CASSPGTGNIYGYTF
cdr3_nt: TGTGCCAGCAGTCCAGGGACAGGGAATATCTATGGCTACACCTTC
j_call: TRBJ1-2
clone_size: .
v_call: TRBV6-5
d_call: TRBD1

cdr3_aa: CASRTGALGQFF
cdr3_nt: TGTGCCAGTAGGACCGGGGCCCTTGGGCAGTTCTTC
j_call: TRBJ2-1
clone_size: .
v_call: TRBV19
d_call: .

cdr3_aa: CASSQDLVTSGRSGGETQYF
cdr3_nt: TGCGCCAGCAGCCAAGATTTAGTAACTAGCGGGAGAAGTGGGGGCGAGACCCAGTACTTC
j_call: TRBJ2-5
clone_size: many
v_call: TRBV4-3
d_call: TRBD2

cdr3_aa: CASSYSSIANTEAFF
cdr3_nt: TGTGCCAGCAGTTACTCGTCCATCGCCAACACTGAAGCTTTCTTT
j_call: TRBJ1-1
clone_size: .
v_call: TRBV6-5
d_call: .

cdr3_aa: CSVPEESATGELFF
cdr3_nt: TGCAGCGTTCCAGAAGAGTCGGCGACCGGGGAGCTGTTTTTT
j_call: TRBJ2-2
clone_size: .
v_call: TRBV29-1
d_call: .

cdr3_aa: CASSQESGSGGSDYPYF
cdr3_nt: TGTGCCAGCAGCCAAGAGTCCGGTAGCGGGGGGTCCGACTACCCGTATTTT
j_call: TRBJ2-3
clone_size: medium-sized
v_call: TRBV4-2
d_call: TRBD2

cdr3_aa: CATALDRGRGQPQHF
cdr3_nt: TGTGCCACCGCGTTGGACAGGGGGCGCGGGCAGCCCCAGCATTTT
j_call: TRBJ1-5
clone_size: medium-sized
v_call: TRBV2
d_call: TRBD1

cdr3_aa: CASSTRQGRPQHF
cdr3_nt: TGTGCCAGCAGTACCAGACAGGGGCGGCCCCAGCATTTT
j_call: TRBJ1-5
clone_size: .
v_call: TRBV6-6
d_call: TRBD1

cdr3_aa: CASSLWTGRTDTQYF
cdr3_nt: TGTGCCAGCAGCTTGTGGACAGGGAGGACAGATACGCAGTATTTT
j_call: TRBJ2-3
clone_size: many
v_call: TRBV7-2
d_call: TRBD1

cdr3_aa: CASSQSMTGYNGYTF
cdr3_nt: TGCGCCAGCAGCCAAAGCATGACAGGATATAATGGCTACACCTTC
j_call: TRBJ1-2
clone_size: many
v_call: TRBV4-1
d_call: .

cdr3_aa: CSARSLEETQYF
cdr3_nt: TGCAGTGCTAGATCGCTTGAGGAGACCCAGTACTTC
j_call: TRBJ2-5
clone_size: .
v_call: TRBV20-1
d_call: .

cdr3_aa: CASSVGNGAFF
cdr3_nt: TGCGCCAGCAGTGTAGGGAACGGAGCTTTCTTT
j_call: TRBJ1-1
clone_size: few
v_call: TRBV10-2
d_call: .

cdr3_aa: CASSLAQGPNSPLHF
cdr3_nt: TGTGCCAGCAGCTTGGCCCAGGGGCCAAATTCACCCCTCCACTTT
j_call: TRBJ1-6
clone_size: many
v_call: TRBV7-8
d_call: .

cdr3_aa: CASSLLENRVRETQYF
cdr3_nt: TGTGCCAGCAGCTTATTGGAGAACAGGGTACGAGAGACCCAGTACTTC
j_call: TRBJ2-5
clone_size: many
v_call: TRBV7-6
d_call: .